This passage covers 23 T cell receptor beta chains from one sample sequenced in a study of T-cell reconstitution after alpha-beta-depleted transplantation in children. Unique molecular identifiers featured in how the TCRbeta library was prepared. One entry per CDR3 protein, called by TCRdb with MiXCR from the PCR reads. The repertoire holds 500,000 to 600,000 distinct CDR3 sequences, with 30% to 35% as singletons. The specimen comprised PBMCs from the stem cell graft donor, sampled from the stem cell graft. The receptors come from a human donor who donated a stem cell graft to a child with aplastic anemia.

The V call is TRBV18, the J call TRBJ2-4; TRBD1 aligns across 7 bases. Germline loops: CDR1 KGHSH, CDR2 LQKENI. The CDR3 covers 15 residues. V lost 4 bases to trimming and J lost 6 bases; unmatched junction nucleotides: 9. DNA of the CDR3: TGTGCCAGCTCACGCGAACAGGGGATGTCAAACATTCAGTACTTC. This encodes CASSREQGMSNIQYF.

Concerning this clonotype itself: A read error may explain this, as a much larger clone is one base away. The V gene is TRBV5-5, the J gene TRBJ2-7; TRBD1 agrees at 10 bases. Per the germline V gene, CDR1 is SGHKS and CDR2 is YYEKEE (reference sequence). Trimming took 3 bases from V and 3 from J; bases not matched to a gene: 0. The CDR3 contains 13 residues. The CDR3 DNA sequence: TGTGCCAGCAGCTGGACAGGGGGCTACGAGCAGTACTTC. Encoded protein: CASSWTGGYEQYF.

This clonotype has ten or more counts. The V call is TRBV10-2, the J call TRBJ2-1; D might be TRBD1 (5 bases). V lost 8 bases, J lost 2 bases, and 7 bases lay in between. The CDR3 covers 12 residues. Looked up from germline, CDR1 is WSHSY and CDR2 is SAAADI. The CDR3 bases are TGCGCCAGCTCCAGGGCCTACAATGAGCAGTTCTTC. It codes for CASSRAYNEQFF.

The chain is built from TRBV20-1 and TRBJ2-7; D possibly uses TRBD1 or TRBD2 (5 bases each). From germline, CDR1 is DFQATT and CDR2 SNEGSKA (reference sequence). The CDR3 sequence is 14 residues long. With 5 bases removed from V and 7 bases from J, the gap between germline ends came to 21 bases. The CDR3 nucleotides read TGCAGTGCTTTCGACCACCGGGACCCGCGTGAGCAGTACTTC. It codes for CSAFDHRDPREQYF.

This clonotype was seen only a few times. The V call is TRBV30, the J call TRBJ2-3; D might be TRBD2 (5 bases). The CDR3 runs 13 residues. The V end lost 4 bases, the J end lost 5 bases, and 13 bases lay between the germline ends. Germline CDR1 reads GTSNPN; CDR2 reads SVGIG (reference sequence). The CDR3 sequence: CAWKVPGVDTQYF. The CDR3 DNA reads as TGTGCCTGGAAGGTCCCCGGGGTAGATACGCAGTATTTT.

The rearrangement links TRBV27 to TRBJ2-1; a possible D gene is TRBD2 (5 bases). The germline V gene encodes CDR1 MNHEY and CDR2 SMNVEV (reference sequence). The germline V and J ends were trimmed by 5 bases and 4 bases, with 9 bases remaining between them. This CDR3 spans 13 amino acids. In DNA form, the CDR3 reads TGTGCCAGCAGTCCTACTAGATACAATGAGCAGTTCTTC. The encoded protein is CASSPTRYNEQFF.

This CDR3 reads CSARDRVTAQETQYF. As DNA, the CDR3 is TGCAGTGCTAGAGATCGCGTCACCGCCCAAGAGACCCAGTACTTC. The chain couples TRBV20-1 to TRBJ2-5, with D hard to call. Germline CDR1 is DFQATT and CDR2 is SNEGSKA (reference sequence). The V and J ends lost 0 bases and 1 base respectively, with 12 bases between them. The CDR3 is made up of 15 amino acids.

The chain joins TRBV29-1 to TRBJ2-1; D may be TRBD2 (5 bases). Germline V gene sequence: CDR1 SQVTM, CDR2 ANQGSEA. The CDR3 consists of 14 residues. Trimming pared 6 bases from V and 2 bases from J, leaving 14 bases between. CDR3 in DNA: TGCAGCGTGGTCGTCGGGATCGCCTACAATGAGCAGTTCTTC. This encodes CSVVVGIAYNEQFF.

Comments on this clonotype: One end of the junction does not line up with germline, which may come from a read error. V and J are TRBV12-3 or TRBV12-4 and TRBJ1-6; D is ambiguous. The CDR3 is made up of 14 amino acids. In DNA, the CDR3 is TGTGCCAACAGTAGTCGTGCGGAGAATTCACCCCTCCACTTT. This gives the protein CANSSRAENSPLHF.

This chain connects TRBV5-1 to TRBJ2-5; D is unresolved. Germline V CDR1 and CDR2: SGHRS, YFSETQ. Between the trimmed V and J ends, which lost 1 base and 4 bases, there was a span of 8 bases. This CDR3 has 13 residues. CDR3 sequence reads: CASSLSTRETQYF. For the CDR3, the DNA is TGCGCCAGCAGCTTGAGCACTCGAGAGACCCAGTACTTC.

This clonotype has a count of ten or more. The V call is TRBV20-1, the J call TRBJ2-1; 11 nucleotides align to TRBD2. The CDR3 covers 15 residues. V lost 2 bases to trimming and J lost 7 bases; unmatched junction nucleotides: 7. Germline loops: CDR1 DFQATT, CDR2 SNEGSKA (reference sequence). For the CDR3, the DNA is TGCAGTGCTAGATCCGGGACTAGCGGAATAAATGAGCAGTTCTTC. Translated: CSARSGTSGINEQFF.

The chain couples TRBV23-1 to TRBJ2-7, with 10 bases identical to TRBD1. TRBV23-1 is an ORF; its function is uncertain. CDR3 length: 15 amino acids. V shed 7 bases, J shed 2 bases, and the junction held 8 bases outside the gene matches. The CDR3 loop reads CASTPRQGATYEQYV. The DNA for the CDR3 is TGCGCCAGCACGCCCAGACAGGGGGCGACCTACGAGCAGTACGTC.

The genes are TRBV18 and TRBJ2-5; TRBD2 aligns across 11 bases. Germline V gene data show CDR1 as KGHSH and CDR2 as LQKENI. With 2 bases clipped from V and 4 bases from J, the junction kept 3 bases outside the gene matches. The CDR3 is 15 residues long. The CDR3 here is CASSPTSGSVETQYF. In nucleotides, the CDR3 is TGTGCCAGCTCACCAACTAGCGGGAGCGTAGAGACCCAGTACTTC.

This rearrangement joins TRBV12-3 or TRBV12-4 to TRBJ1-5; no clear D gene. The V and J ends lost 2 bases and 1 base respectively, with 12 bases between them. The CDR3 has 16 residues. CDR3 bases: TGTGCCAGCAGTTTAAGTAGCAGTACCAGCAATCAGCCCCAGCATTTT. This sequence encodes CASSLSSSTSNQPQHF.

For this clonotype: The junction shows a germline mismatch at one end, possibly a read error. The chain employs TRBV7-9 and TRBJ1-6; the match to TRBD1 covers 7 bases. The germline CDR1 and CDR2 sequences are SEHNR and FQNEAQ (reference sequence). The CDR3 covers 15 residues. The CDR3: CGSSEGQILNSPLHF. The CDR3 nucleotides read TGTGGCAGCAGCGAGGGACAGATACTTAATTCACCCCTCCACTTT.

This clonotype has more than one count but fewer than ten. The CDR3 is CSVGLAGVYEQYV. In DNA form, the CDR3 reads TGCAGCGTTGGGCTAGCGGGAGTATACGAGCAGTACGTC. The chain has TRBV29-1 and TRBJ2-7, with 10 bases matching TRBD2. The CDR3 loop spans 13 amino acids. Trimming removed 4 bases from V and 4 bases from J; junction bases left unmatched: 4. Germline lookup yields CDR1 SQVTM and CDR2 ANQGSEA.

Only a few counts were recorded for this clonotype. The chain carries TRBV5-6 and TRBJ2-6; D call uncertain. Germline CDR1 reads SGHDT; CDR2 reads YYEEEE. Trimming cost V 2 bases and J 1 base, with 7 bases left between them. This CDR3 has 15 amino acids. CDR3 protein: CASSLGLSGANVLTF. The CDR3 bases are TGTGCCAGCAGCTTAGGGTTGTCTGGGGCCAACGTCCTGACTTTC.

This chain joins TRBV12-3 or TRBV12-4 and TRBJ1-1; D gene unclear. The CDR3 length is 10 residues. V was cut by 3 bases and J by 7 bases, with 3 bases left in between. CDR3 sequence: CASSLGEAFF. CDR3 DNA sequence: TGTGCCAGCAGTTTGGGTGAAGCTTTCTTT.

This clonotype was observed a few times. This rearrangement joins TRBV20-1 to TRBJ2-7; 9 bases are shared with TRBD2. Germline loops: CDR1 DFQATT, CDR2 SNEGSKA (reference sequence). This CDR3 spans 15 amino acids. The ends lost 6 bases at V and 0 bases at J; junction bases unmatched: 9. CDR3 loop: CSAGLAGVISYEQYV. The CDR3 nucleotides read TGCAGTGCAGGATTAGCGGGAGTCATCTCCTACGAGCAGTACGTC.

V and J are TRBV12-3 or TRBV12-4 and TRBJ2-1; 10 nucleotides align to TRBD2. The CDR3 runs to 16 residues. The ends lost 8 bases at V and 3 bases at J; junction bases unmatched: 10. In DNA form, the CDR3 reads TGTGCCAGCTCCCGGACTAGCGGAGCCAACTACAATGAGCAGTTCTTC. Its protein product is CASSRTSGANYNEQFF.

This rearrangement joins TRBV6-5 to TRBJ2-1; 8 bases are a match to TRBD2. Trimming took 0 bases from V and 3 from J; bases not matched to a gene: 10. Germline CDR1 MNHEY, CDR2 SVGAGI. CDR3 size: 18 residues. CDR3 region: CASSYSSGGRRDYNEQFF. The CDR3 DNA reads TGTGCCAGCAGTTACTCGAGCGGGGGAAGAAGGGACTACAATGAGCAGTTCTTC.

This chain links TRBV18 with TRBJ1-5; D possibly corresponds to TRBD1 (5 bases). V lost 6 bases and J 0 bases, leaving 18 bases between the germline ends. CDR3 length: 17 amino acids. From germline, CDR1 is KGHSH and CDR2 LQKENI. CDR3 amino acids: CASSNTGGRASNQPQHF. As DNA, the CDR3 is TGTGCCAGCTCCAACACGGGGGGTAGGGCTAGCAATCAGCCCCAGCATTTT.

A few counts support this clonotype. The chain couples TRBV29-1 to TRBJ2-1; a possible D gene is TRBD1 (6 bases). Germline V CDR1 and CDR2: SQVTM, ANQGSEA. CDR3 length: 16 amino acids. Trimming took off 6 bases at V and 0 bases at J, with 18 bases between the two ends. CDR3 DNA sequence: TGCAGCGTCCCCGTGGGGGCAAGGAGCTCCTACAATGAGCAGTTCTTC. Encoded protein: CSVPVGARSSYNEQFF.